Presented here are 8 T cell receptor beta chains from one specimen sequenced in a study of sequential checkpoint blockade in melanoma. Measured with immunoSEQ multiplex PCR; TCRdb has only the in-frame clones, and not every one. The sample contains about 13,000 clones, roughly four fifths of which appear only once. Treatment specified: randomized to nivolumab then ipilimumab (arm A) or the reverse (arm B). The specimen was CD8+ T cells sorted from blood (inferred from file names), collected from a patient given nivolumab and ipilimumab in sequence. These receptors were collected from a human donor with melanoma.

The chain links TRBV7-3 to TRBJ1-6; perhaps TRBD1 as D (5 bases). V was cut by 0 bases and J by 10 bases, with 13 bases left in between. The CDR3 has 15 residues. Germline loops: CDR1 SGHTA, CDR2 FQGTGA. The CDR3 nucleotides read TGTGCCAGCAGCTTAACTCCCAGGGAAAGCTCACCCCTCCACTTT. It encodes CASSLTPRESSPLHF. Full variable domain (remainder filled in from reference TRBV7-3 and TRBJ1-6): GAGVSQTPSNKVTEKGKYVELRCDPISGHTALYWYRQSLGQGPEFLIYFQGTGAADDSGLPNDRFFAVRPEGSVSTLKIQRTERGDSAVYLCASSLTPRESSPLHFGNGTRLTVT.

The chain has TRBV5-8 and TRBJ1-6, with TRBD1 identical over 9 bases. Per the germline V gene, CDR1 is SGHTS and CDR2 is YDEGEE. The CDR3 covers 14 residues. V dropped 0 bases and J dropped 8; count of bases not matched to a gene: 0. The CDR3 coding sequence is TGTGCCAGCAGCTTGGGACAGGGGGATTCACCCCTCCACTTT. This translates into CASSLGQGDSPLHF.

The rearrangement joins TRBV15 to TRBJ1-2; 7 nucleotides match TRBD1. J was trimmed by 4 bases and V by 5 bases; bases with no gene match: 19. Germline assignment: CDR1 LNHNV and CDR2 YYDKDF (reference sequence). The CDR3 runs to 18 residues. The CDR3: CATSQQFRQGNVGYGYTF. The CDR3 DNA reads TGTGCCACCAGCCAGCAGTTCCGACAGGGTAATGTAGGCTATGGCTACACCTTC.

The chain couples TRBV5-1 to TRBJ2-7, with 9 bases that match TRBD1. This CDR3 comprises 14 residues. J gave up 1 base and V 4 bases, and 3 bases lay outside the gene matches. The germline V gene encodes CDR1 SGHRS and CDR2 YFSETQ. The CDR3, as DNA: TGCGCCAGCAGCGTGGGACAGGGTTCCTACGAGCAGTACTTC. Protein product: CASSVGQGSYEQYF.

The chain couples TRBV4-1 to TRBJ2-7, with a possible D match to TRBD1 (6 bases). CDR3 length: 17 amino acids. The V end was cut by 4 bases, the J end by 4 bases, with 23 bases between. CDR1 and CDR2 (germline): MGHRA, YSYEKL. The CDR3 reads CASSPFFPRGPSYEQYF. CDR3 sequence (DNA): TGCGCCAGCAGCCCGTTTTTTCCCAGGGGCCCCTCGTACGAGCAGTACTTC.

The rearrangement links TRBV11-2 to TRBJ2-3, with 9 bases fitting TRBD2. In germline, CDR1 is SGHAT, CDR2 FQNNGV. The V gene end was trimmed by 1 base and the J gene end by 2 bases; junction bases not matched to a gene: 7. This CDR3 contains 17 residues. The CDR3 loop is CASSLGVAGGITDTQYF. CDR3 in DNA: TGTGCCAGCAGCTTAGGGGTGGCGGGGGGGATCACAGATACGCAGTATTTT.

The V gene is TRBV28, the J gene TRBJ1-5, with unresolved D. The ends were cut back, 6 bases at V and 5 bases at J, with 11 bases in the middle. Germline loops: CDR1 MDHEN, CDR2 SYDVKM. This CDR3 spans 13 amino acids. This CDR3 is CASSPAVHQPQHF. CDR3 DNA sequence: TGTGCCAGCAGCCCGGCGGTCCATCAGCCCCAGCATTTT.

This clone occurred once. V gene TRBV27 combines with J gene TRBJ2-2; 8 bases match TRBD2. This CDR3 is 15 amino acids long. CDR1 and CDR2 (germline): MNHEY, SMNVEV (reference sequence). The ends lost 5 bases at V and 5 bases at J; junction bases unmatched: 7. CDR3 bases: TGTGCCAGCAGTCCCCGGGAGGGGTCAACCGGGGAGCTGTTTTTT. Translating gives CASSPREGSTGELFF.